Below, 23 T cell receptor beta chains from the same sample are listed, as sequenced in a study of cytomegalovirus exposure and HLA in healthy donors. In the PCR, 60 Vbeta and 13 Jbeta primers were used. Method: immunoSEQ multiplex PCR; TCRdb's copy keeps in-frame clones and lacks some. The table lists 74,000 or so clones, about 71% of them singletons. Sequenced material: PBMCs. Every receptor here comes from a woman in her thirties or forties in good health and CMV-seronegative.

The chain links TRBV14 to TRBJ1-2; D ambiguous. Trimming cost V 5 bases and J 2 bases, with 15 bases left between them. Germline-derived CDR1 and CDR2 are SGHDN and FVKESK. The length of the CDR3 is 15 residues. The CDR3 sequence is CASSYSGGSNYGYTF. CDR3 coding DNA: TGTGCCAGCAGCTATTCCGGTGGGAGCAACTATGGCTACACCTTC. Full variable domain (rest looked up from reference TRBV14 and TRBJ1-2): EAGVTQFPSHSVIEKGQTVTLRCDPISGHDNLYWYRRVMGKEIKFLLHFVKESKQDESGMPNNRFLAERTGGTYSTLKVQPAELEDSGVYFCASSYSGGSNYGYTFGSGTRLTVV.

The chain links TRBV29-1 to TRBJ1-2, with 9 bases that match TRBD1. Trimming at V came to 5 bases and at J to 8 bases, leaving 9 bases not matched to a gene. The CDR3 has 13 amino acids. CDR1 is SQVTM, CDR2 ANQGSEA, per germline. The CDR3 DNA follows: TGCAGCGTTAACCCGGGACAGGGTTGGGGCTACACCTTC. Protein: CSVNPGQGWGYTF.

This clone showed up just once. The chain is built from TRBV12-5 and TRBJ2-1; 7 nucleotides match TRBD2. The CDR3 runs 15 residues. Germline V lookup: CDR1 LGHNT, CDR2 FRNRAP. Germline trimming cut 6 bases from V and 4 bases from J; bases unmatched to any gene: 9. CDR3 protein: CASGPGGGLYNEQFF. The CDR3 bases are TGTGCTAGTGGCCCCGGGGGAGGGCTTTACAATGAGCAGTTCTTC.

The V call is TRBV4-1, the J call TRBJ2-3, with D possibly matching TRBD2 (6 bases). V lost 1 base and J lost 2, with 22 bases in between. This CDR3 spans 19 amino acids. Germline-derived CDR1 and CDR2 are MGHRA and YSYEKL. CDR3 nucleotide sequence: TGCGCCAGCAGCCAAGTTCCGGGGGTCGCAGGTGAAGACACAGATACGCAGTATTTT. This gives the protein CASSQVPGVAGEDTDTQYF.

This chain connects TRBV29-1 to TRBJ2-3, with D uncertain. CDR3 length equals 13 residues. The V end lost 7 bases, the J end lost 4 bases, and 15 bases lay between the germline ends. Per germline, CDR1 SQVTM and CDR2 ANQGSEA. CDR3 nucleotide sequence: TGCAGCGGTCGGCAGAAAAGCGCAGATACGCAGTATTTT. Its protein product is CSGRQKSADTQYF.

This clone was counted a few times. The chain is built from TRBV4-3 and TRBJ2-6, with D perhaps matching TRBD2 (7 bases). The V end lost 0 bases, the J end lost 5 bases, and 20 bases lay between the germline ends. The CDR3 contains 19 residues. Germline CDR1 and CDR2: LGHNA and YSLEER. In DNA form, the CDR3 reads TGCGCCAGCAGCCAAGATAGGGGAGAGGGGGGGCCGTGGGCCAACGTCCTGACTTTC. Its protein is CASSQDRGEGGPWANVLTF.

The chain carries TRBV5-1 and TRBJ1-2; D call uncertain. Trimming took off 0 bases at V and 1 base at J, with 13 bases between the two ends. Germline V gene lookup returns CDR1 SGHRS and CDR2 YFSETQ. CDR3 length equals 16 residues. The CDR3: CASSLGPQNLNYGYTF. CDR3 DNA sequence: TGCGCCAGCAGCTTGGGTCCCCAGAACCTTAACTATGGCTACACCTTC.

The CDR3 loop is CASSAGDEQYF. The CDR3 region has the DNA TGTGCCAGCAGCGCCGGAGACGAGCAGTACTTC. The V gene is TRBV5-4, the J gene TRBJ2-5, with unresolved D. The end of the DNA aligns better with TRBJ2-7, so the J call may be wrong. The CDR3 sequence is 11 residues long. Per the germline V gene, CDR1 is SGHNT and CDR2 is YYREEE (reference sequence).

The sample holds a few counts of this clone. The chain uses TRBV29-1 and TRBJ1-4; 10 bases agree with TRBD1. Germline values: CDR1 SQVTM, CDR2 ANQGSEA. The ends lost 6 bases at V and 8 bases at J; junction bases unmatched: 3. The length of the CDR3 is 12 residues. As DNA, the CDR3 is TGCAGCGTCAGGGACAGGGGCGAAAAACTGTTTTTT. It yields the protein CSVRDRGEKLFF.

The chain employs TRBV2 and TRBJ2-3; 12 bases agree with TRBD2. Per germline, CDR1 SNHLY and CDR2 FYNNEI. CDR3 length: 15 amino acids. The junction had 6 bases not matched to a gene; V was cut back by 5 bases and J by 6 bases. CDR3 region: CASSKRTSGDDTQYF. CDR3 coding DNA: TGTGCCAGCAGTAAAAGGACTAGCGGGGACGATACGCAGTATTTT.

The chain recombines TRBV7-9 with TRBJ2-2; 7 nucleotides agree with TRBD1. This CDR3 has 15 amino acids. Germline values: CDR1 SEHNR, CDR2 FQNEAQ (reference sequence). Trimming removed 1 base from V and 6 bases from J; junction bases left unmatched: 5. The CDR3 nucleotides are TGTGCCAGCAGCTTAGTGACAGGGTGGTCCGGGGAGCTGTTTTTT. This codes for CASSLVTGWSGELFF.

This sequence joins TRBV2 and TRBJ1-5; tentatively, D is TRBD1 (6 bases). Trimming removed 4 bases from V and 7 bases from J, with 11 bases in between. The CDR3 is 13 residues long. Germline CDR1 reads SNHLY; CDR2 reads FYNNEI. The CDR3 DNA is TGTGCCAGCAGTGGGGGGCGAAGGCAGCCCCAGCATTTT. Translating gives CASSGGRRQPQHF.

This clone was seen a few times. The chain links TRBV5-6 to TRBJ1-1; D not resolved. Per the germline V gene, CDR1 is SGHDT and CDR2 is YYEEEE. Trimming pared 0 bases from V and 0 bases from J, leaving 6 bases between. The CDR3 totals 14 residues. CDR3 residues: CASSLGVLNTEAFF. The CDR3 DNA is TGTGCCAGCAGCTTGGGTGTCTTGAACACTGAAGCTTTCTTT.

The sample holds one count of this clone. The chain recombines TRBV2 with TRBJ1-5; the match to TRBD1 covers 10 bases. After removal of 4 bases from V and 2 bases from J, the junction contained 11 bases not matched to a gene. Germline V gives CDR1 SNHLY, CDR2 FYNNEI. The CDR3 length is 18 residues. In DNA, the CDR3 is TGTGCCAGCAGTGGACAGGGGGCCTCTATGGATGGCAATCAGCCCCAGCATTTT. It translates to CASSGQGASMDGNQPQHF.

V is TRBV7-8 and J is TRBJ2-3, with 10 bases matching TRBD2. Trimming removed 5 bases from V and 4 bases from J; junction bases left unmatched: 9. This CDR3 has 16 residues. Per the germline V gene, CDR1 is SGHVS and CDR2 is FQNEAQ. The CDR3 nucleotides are TGTGCCAGCAGCCAGCGGGGGGGCCGCTCCGCAGATACGCAGTATTTT. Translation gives CASSQRGGRSADTQYF. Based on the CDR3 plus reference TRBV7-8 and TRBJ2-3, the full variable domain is GAGVSQSPRYKVAKRGQDVALRCDPISGHVSLFWYQQALGQGPEFLTYFQNEAQLDKSGLPSDRFFAERPEGSVSTLKIQRTQQEDSAVYLCASSQRGGRSADTQYFGPGTRLTVL.

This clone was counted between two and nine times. As DNA, the CDR3 is TGCAGTGCTGGGGGGGATAATGAGCAGTTCTTC. Its translation is CSAGGDNEQFF. The chain is built from TRBV20-1 and TRBJ2-1; 7 bases map to TRBD2. The germline V gene has CDR1 DFQATT and CDR2 SNEGSKA (reference sequence). This CDR3 region has 11 residues. V trimming: 5 bases; J trimming: 7 bases; junction bases outside the gene matches: 2.

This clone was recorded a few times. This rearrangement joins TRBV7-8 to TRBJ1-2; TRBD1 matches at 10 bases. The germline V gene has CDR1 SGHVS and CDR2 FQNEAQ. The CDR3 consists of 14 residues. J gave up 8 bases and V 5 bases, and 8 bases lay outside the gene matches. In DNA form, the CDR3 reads TGTGCCAGCAGCGCCCCCGGGACAGGGGCCGGCTACACCTTC. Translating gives CASSAPGTGAGYTF.

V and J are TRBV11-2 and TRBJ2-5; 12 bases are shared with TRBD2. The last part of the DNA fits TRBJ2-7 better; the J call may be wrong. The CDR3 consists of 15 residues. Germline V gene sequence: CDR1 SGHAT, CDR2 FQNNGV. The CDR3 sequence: CASSFLAGGPYEQYF. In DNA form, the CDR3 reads TGTGCCAGCAGCTTCCTAGCGGGGGGGCCCTACGAGCAGTACTTC.

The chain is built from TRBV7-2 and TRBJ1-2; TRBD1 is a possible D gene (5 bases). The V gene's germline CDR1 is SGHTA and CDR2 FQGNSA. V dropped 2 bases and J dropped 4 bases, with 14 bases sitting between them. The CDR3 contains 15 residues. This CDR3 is CASSLLPTVPYGYTF. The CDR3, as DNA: TGTGCCAGCAGCTTACTCCCGACAGTTCCCTATGGCTACACCTTC.

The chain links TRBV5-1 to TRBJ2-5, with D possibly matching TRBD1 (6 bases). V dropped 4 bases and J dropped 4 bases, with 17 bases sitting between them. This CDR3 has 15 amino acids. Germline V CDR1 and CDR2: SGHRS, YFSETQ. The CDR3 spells CASSPWGQGGETQYF. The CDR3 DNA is TGCGCCAGCAGCCCATGGGGGCAGGGCGGAGAGACCCAGTACTTC.

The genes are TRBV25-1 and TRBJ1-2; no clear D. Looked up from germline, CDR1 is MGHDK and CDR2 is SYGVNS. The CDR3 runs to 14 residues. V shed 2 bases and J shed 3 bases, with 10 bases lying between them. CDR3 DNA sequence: TGTGCCAGCAGTGAAGGGCCGGAATACTATGGCTACACCTTC. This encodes CASSEGPEYYGYTF.

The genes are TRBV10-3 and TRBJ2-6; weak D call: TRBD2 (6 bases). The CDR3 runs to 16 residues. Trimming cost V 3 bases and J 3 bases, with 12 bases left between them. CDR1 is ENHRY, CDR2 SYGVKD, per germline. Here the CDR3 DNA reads TGTGCCATCAGTGACAGGGAGGCTCGTGGGGCCAACGTCCTGACTTTC. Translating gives CAISDREARGANVLTF.

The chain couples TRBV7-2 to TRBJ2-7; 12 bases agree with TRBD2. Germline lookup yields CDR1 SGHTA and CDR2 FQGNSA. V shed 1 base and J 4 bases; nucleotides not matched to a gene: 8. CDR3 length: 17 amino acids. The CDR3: CASSLGSSGRGGYEQYF. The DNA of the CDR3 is TGTGCCAGCAGCTTAGGGTCTAGCGGGAGGGGAGGGTACGAGCAGTACTTC.